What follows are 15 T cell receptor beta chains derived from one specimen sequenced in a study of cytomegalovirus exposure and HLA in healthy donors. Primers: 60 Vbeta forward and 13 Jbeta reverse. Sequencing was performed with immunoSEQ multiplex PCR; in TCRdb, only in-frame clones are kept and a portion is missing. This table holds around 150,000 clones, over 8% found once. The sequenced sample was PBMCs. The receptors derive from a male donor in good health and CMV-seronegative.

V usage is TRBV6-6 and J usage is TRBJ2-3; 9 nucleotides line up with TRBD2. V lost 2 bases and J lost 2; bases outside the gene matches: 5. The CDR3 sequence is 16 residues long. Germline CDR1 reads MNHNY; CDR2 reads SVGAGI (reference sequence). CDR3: CASSYALAGTTDTQYF. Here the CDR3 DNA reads TGTGCCAGCAGTTACGCCCTAGCGGGGACCACAGATACGCAGTATTTT.

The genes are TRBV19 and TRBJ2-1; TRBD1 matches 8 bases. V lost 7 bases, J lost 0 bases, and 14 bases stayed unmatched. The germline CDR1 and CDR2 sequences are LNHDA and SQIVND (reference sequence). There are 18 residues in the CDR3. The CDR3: CASTLDLTGVDSYNEQFF. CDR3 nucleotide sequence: TGTGCCAGTACCCTTGATTTGACAGGGGTAGACTCCTACAATGAGCAGTTCTTC.

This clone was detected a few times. In DNA, the CDR3 is TGTGCCAGCTCCCTCGGGGGGGCAACTAATGAAAAACTGTTTTTT. Translation gives CASSLGGATNEKLFF. The gene calls are TRBV18 and TRBJ1-4; TRBD1 is a possible D gene (5 bases). The length of the CDR3 is 15 residues. Between the trimmed V and J ends, which lost 6 bases and 0 bases, there was a span of 11 bases. Germline CDR1 and CDR2: KGHSH and LQKENI.

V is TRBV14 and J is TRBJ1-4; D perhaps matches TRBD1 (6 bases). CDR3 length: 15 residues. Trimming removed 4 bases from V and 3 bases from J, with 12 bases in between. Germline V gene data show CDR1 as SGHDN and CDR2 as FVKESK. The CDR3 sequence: CASSRRDNPNEKLFF. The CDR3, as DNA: TGTGCCAGCAGCCGCCGGGACAATCCTAATGAAAAACTGTTTTTT.

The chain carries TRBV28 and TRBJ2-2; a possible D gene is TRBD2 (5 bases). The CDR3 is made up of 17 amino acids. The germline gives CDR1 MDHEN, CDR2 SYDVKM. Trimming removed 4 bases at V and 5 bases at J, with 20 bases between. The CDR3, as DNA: TGTGCCAGCAGTTCACCCCGACCGGGGAGAAGGACCGGGGAGCTGTTTTTT. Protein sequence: CASSSPRPGRRTGELFF.

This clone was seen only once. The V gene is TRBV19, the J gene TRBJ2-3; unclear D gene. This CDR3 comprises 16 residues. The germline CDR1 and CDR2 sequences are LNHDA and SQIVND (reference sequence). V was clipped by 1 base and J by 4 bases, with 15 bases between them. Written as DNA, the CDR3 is TGTGCCAGTAGTATAGCGGCGGTCCGTAGCTCAGATACGCAGTATTTT. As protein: CASSIAAVRSSDTQYF.

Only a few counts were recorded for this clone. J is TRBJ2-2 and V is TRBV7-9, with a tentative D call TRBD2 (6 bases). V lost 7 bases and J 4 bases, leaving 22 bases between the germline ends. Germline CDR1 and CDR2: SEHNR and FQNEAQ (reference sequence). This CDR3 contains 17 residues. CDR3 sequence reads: CASIFRTGIGGTGELFF. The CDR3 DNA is TGTGCCAGCATTTTCCGGACGGGGATCGGGGGCACCGGGGAGCTGTTTTTT.

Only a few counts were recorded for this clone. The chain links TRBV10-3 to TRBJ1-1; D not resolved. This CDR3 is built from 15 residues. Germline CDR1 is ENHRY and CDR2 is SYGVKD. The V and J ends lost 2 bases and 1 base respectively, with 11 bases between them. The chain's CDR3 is CAISEKGSANTEAFF. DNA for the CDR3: TGTGCCATCAGTGAGAAAGGGAGCGCGAACACTGAAGCTTTCTTT.

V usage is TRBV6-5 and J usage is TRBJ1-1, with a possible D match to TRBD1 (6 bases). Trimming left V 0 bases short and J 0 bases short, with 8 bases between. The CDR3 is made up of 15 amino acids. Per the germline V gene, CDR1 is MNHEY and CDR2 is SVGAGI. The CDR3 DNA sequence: TGTGCCAGCAGTTACTCACAGGGTTTGAACACTGAAGCTTTCTTT. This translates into CASSYSQGLNTEAFF.

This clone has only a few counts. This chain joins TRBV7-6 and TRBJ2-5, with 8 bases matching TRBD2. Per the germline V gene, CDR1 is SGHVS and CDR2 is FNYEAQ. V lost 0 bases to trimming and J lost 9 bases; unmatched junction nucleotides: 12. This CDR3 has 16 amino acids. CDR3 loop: CASSLAQREYGEAQYF. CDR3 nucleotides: TGTGCCAGCAGCTTAGCACAGCGGGAGTATGGGGAGGCCCAGTACTTC.

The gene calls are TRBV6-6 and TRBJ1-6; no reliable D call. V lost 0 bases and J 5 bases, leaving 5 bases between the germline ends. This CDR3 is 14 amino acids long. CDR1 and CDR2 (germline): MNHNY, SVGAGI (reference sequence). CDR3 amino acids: CASSYSSDNSPLHF. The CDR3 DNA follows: TGTGCCAGCAGTTACTCGTCAGATAATTCACCCCTCCACTTT.

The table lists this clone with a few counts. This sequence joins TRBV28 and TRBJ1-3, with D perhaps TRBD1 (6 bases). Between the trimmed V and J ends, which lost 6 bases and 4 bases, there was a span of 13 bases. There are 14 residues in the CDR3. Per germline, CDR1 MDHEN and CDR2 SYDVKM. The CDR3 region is CASSPGVAGNTIYF. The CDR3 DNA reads TGTGCCAGCAGCCCAGGGGTAGCGGGAAACACCATATATTTT.

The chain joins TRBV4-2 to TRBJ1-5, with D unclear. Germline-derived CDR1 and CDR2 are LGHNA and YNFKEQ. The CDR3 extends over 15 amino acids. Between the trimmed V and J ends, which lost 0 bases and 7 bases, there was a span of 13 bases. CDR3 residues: CASSQDLRGSQPQHF. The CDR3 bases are TGTGCCAGCAGCCAAGATCTTCGAGGATCACAGCCCCAGCATTTT.

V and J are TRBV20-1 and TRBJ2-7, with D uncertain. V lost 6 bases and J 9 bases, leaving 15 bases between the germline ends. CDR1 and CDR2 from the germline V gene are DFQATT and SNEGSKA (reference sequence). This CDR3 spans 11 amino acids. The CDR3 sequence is CSAHHGSGQYF. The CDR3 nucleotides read TGCAGTGCCCATCACGGGTCTGGGCAGTACTTC.

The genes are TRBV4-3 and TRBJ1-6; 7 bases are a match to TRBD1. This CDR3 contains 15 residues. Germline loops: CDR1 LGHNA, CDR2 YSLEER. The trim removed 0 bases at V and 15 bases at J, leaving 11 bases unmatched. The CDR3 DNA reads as TGCGCCAGCAGCCAAGAAGAGGACAGGAGATCGCACCTCCACTTT. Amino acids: CASSQEEDRRSHLHF.